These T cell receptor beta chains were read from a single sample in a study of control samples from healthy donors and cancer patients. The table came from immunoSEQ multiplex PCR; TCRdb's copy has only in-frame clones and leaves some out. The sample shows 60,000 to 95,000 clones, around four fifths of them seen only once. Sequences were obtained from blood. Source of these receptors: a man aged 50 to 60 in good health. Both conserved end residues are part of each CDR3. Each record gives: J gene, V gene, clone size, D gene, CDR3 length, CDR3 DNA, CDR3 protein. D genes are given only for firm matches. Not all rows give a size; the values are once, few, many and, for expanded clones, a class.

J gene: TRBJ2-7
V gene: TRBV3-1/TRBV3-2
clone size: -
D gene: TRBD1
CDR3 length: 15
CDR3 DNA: TGTGCCAGCAGTGCGCCGGGACAGGGCGACCACGAGCAGTACTTC
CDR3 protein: CASSAPGQGDHEQYF

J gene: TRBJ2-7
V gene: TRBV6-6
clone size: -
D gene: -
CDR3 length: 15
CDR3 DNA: TGTGCCAGCTCCTACCGGTCAGATCAGCCGGGCGAGCAGTACTTC
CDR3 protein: CASSYRSDQPGEQYF

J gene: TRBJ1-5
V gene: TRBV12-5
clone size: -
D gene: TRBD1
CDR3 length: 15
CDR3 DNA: TGTGCTAGTGGTGTGACAGGGGATAGCAATCAGCCCCAGCATTTT
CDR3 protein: CASGVTGDSNQPQHF

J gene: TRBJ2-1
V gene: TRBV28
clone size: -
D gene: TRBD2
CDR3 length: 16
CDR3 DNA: TGTGCCAGCAGACCCGGTGGACTAGCGGGAGGGTATGAGCAGTTCTTC
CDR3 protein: CASRPGGLAGGYEQFF

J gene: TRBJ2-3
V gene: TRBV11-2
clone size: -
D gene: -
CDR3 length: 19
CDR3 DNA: TGTGCCAGCACCCGGCTTGGTAGCTGGACCTTAGCTAGCACAGATACGCAGTATTTT
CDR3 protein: CASTRLGSWTLASTDTQYF

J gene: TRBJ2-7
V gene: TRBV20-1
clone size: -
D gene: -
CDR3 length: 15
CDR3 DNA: TGCAGTGCTAGTAGTCCCGGGGTCGGGAACTACGAGCAGTACTTC
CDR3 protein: CSASSPGVGNYEQYF

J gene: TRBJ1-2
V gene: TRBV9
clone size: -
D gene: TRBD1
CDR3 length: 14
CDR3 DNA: TGTGCCAGCAGCGACGACAGGGGCGACTATGGCTACACCTTC
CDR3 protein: CASSDDRGDYGYTF

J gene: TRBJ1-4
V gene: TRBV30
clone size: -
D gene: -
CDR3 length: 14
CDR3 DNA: TGTGCCTGGAGTGTGTATGCAACTAATGAAAAACTGTTTTTT
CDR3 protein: CAWSVYATNEKLFF

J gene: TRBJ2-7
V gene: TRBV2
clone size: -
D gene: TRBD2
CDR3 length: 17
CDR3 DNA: TGTGCCAGCAGTGAAGCTGCAGTGCAGCGGGGTCCTGAGGAGCAGTACTTC
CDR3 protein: CASSEAAVQRGPEEQYF

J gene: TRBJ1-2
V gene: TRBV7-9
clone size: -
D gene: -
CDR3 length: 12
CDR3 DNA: TGTGCCAGCAGCTCGGGGGATAATGGCTACACCTTC
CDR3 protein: CASSSGDNGYTF

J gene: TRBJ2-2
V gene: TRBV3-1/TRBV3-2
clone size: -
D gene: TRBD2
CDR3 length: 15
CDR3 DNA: TGTGCCAGCAGCCCGGGACTAGCTGACACCGGGGAGCTGTTTTTT
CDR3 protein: CASSPGLADTGELFF

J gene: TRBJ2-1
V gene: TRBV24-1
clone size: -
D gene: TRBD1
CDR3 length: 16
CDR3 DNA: TGTGCCACCAGTGAGAAGACAGGGGTTATCTACAATGAGCAGTTCTTC
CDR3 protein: CATSEKTGVIYNEQFF

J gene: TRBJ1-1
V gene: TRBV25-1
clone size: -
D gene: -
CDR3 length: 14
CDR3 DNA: TGTGCCAGCAGTGTTACCTGGGGAGTCACTGAAGCTTTCTTT
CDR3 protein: CASSVTWGVTEAFF

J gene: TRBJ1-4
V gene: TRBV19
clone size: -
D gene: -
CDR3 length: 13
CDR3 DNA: TGTGCCAGTAGTATTCTCATGGGTGAAAAACTGTTTTTT
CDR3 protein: CASSILMGEKLFF

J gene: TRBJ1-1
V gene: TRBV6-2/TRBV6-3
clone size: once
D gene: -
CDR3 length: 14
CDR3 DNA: TGTGCCAGCAGTTACACGGTCCGGAGGACTGAAGCTTTCTTT
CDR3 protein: CASSYTVRRTEAFF

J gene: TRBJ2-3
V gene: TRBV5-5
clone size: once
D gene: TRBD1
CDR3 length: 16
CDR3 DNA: TGTGCCAGCAGCTTGGGGACAGGGGTTAGCACAGATACGCAGTATTTT
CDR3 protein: CASSLGTGVSTDTQYF

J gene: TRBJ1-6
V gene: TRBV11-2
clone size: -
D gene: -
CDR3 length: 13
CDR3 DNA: TGTGCCAGTGGGACGGGAGAGAATTCACCCCTCCACTTT
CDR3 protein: CASGTGENSPLHF

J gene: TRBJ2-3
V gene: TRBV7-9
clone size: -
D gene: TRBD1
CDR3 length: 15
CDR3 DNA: TGTGCCAGCAGATCCGGGACAGGGCGTTTAAATACGCAGTATTTT
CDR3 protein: CASRSGTGRLNTQYF

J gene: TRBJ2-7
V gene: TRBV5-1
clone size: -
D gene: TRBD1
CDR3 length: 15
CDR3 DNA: TGCGCCAGCAGCAACGGACAGGGCACGGGCTACGAGCAGTACTTC
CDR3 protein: CASSNGQGTGYEQYF

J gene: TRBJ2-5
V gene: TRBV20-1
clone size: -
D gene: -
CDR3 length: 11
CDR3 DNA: TGCAGTGCTAGAACCCAAGAGACCCAGTACTTC
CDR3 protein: CSARTQETQYF

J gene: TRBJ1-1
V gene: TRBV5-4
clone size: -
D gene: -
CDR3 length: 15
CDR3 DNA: TGTGCCAGCAGCGTGAACAGAAAACTGAACACTGAAGCTTTCTTT
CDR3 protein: CASSVNRKLNTEAFF

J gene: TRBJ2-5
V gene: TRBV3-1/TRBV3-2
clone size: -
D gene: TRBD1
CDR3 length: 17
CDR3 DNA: TGTGCCAGCAGCCAAGCGCGCGGGACAGGGGGCGCGGAGACCCAGTACTTC
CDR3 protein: CASSQARGTGGAETQYF

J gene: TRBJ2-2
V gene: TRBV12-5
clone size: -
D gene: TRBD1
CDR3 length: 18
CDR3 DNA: TGTGCTAGTGGTCGTCTCGCCGTTTTGACAGGGTGGACCGGGGAGCTGTTTTTT
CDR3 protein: CASGRLAVLTGWTGELFF

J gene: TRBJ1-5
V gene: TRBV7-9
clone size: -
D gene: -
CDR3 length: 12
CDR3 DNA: TGTGCCAGCAGCTCGACAGACCAGCCCCAGCATTTT
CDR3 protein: CASSSTDQPQHF

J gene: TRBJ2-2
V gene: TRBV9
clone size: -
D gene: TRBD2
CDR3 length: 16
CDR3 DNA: TGTGCCAGCAGCGTAGGCGGGAGTGCGAACACCGGGGAGCTGTTTTTT
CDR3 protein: CASSVGGSANTGELFF

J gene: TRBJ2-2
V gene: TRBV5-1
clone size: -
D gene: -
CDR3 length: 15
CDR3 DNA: TGCGCCAGCAGCTTAGCGGAGAAGAACACCGGGGAGCTGTTTTTT
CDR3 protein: CASSLAEKNTGELFF

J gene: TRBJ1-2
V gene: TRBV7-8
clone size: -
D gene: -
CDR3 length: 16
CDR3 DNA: TGTGCCCCCTGCTCTGGGGGCAGGGACCTTAACTATGGCTACACCTTC
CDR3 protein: CAPCSGGRDLNYGYTF

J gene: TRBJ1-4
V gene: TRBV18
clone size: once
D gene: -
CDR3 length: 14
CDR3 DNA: TGTGCCAGCTCACCAGGGATAACTAATGAAAAACTGTTTTTT
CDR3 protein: CASSPGITNEKLFF

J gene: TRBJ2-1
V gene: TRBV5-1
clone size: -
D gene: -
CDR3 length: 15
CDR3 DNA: TGCGCCAGCAGCTCCCTAGCGCGCTCCTACAATGAGCAGTTCTTC
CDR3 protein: CASSSLARSYNEQFF

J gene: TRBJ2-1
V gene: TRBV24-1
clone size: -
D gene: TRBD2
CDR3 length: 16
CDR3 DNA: TGTGCCACCAGTGAGGCCGGGACTAGCGACGTCAATGAGCAGTTCTTC
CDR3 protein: CATSEAGTSDVNEQFF

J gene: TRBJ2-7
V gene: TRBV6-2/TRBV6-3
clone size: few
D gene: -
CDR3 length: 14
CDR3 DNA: TGTGCCAGCAGTTACTCTAGCAGCTCCTACGAGCAGTACTTC
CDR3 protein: CASSYSSSSYEQYF

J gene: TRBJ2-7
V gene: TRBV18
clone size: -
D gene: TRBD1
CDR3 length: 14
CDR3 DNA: TGTGCCAGCTCCCTGACAGGGGCCGGCCACGAGCAGTACTTC
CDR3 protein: CASSLTGAGHEQYF

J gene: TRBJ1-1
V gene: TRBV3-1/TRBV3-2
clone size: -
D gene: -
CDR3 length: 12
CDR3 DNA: TGTGCCAGCAGCCAAGACATCACTGAAGCTTTCTTT
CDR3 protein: CASSQDITEAFF

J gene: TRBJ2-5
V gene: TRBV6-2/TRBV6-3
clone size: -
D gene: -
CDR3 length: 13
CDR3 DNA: TGTGCCAGCAGTTATGGTAGACAAGAGACCCAGTACTTC
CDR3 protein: CASSYGRQETQYF

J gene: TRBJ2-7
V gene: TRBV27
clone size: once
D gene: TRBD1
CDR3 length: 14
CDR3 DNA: TGTGCCAGCAGTCGTACAGGGGGAGGCTACGAGCAGTACTTC
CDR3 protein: CASSRTGGGYEQYF

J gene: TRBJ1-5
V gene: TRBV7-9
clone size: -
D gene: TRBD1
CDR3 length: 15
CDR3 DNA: TGTGCCAGCAGCTTAGGAGGACAGGGGATTCAGCCCCAGCATTTT
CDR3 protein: CASSLGGQGIQPQHF

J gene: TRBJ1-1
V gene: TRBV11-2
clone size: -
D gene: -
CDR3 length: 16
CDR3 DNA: TGTGCCAGCAGCCCAATGACAGGTACGGTTGGCACTGAAGCTTTCTTT
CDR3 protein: CASSPMTGTVGTEAFF

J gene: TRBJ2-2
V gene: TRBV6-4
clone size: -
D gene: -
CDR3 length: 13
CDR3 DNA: TGTGCCAGGGCTATCAAGAACACCGGGGAGCTGTTTTTT
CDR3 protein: CARAIKNTGELFF

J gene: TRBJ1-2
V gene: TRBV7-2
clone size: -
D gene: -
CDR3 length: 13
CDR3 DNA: TGTGCCAGCAGCCCCCAGGTGAACTATGGCTACACCTTC
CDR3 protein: CASSPQVNYGYTF

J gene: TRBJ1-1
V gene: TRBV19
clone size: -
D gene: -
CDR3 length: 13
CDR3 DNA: TGTGCCAGTAGTATAGTCAGGGGCACTGAAGCTTTCTTT
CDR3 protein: CASSIVRGTEAFF

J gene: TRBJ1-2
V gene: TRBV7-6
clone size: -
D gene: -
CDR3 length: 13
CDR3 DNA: TGTGCCAGCAGCTTAGACAGCACCCTTTACTACACCTTC
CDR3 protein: CASSLDSTLYYTF

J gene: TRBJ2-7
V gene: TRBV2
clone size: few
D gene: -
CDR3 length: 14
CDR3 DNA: TGTGCCAGCAGTCCGTCCGGGACTGGAAATCGGCAGTACTTC
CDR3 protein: CASSPSGTGNRQYF

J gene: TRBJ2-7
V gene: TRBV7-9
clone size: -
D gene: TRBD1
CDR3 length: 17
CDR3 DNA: TGTGCCAGCAGCTTAGTGGTTGGGACAGGGGTTGCCTACGAGCAGTACTTC
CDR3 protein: CASSLVVGTGVAYEQYF

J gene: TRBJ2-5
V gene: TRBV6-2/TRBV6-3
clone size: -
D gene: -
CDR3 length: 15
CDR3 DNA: TGTGCCAGCAGTTCCCAAGATCCCAGAGGAGAGACCCAGTACTTC
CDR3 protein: CASSSQDPRGETQYF

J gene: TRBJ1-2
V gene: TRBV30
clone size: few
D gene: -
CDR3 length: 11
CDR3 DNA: TGTGCTCACCGGGTCATGGGGGGCTACACCTTC
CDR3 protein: CAHRVMGGYTF

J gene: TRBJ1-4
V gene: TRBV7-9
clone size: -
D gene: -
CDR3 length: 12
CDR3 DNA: TGTGCCAGCAGCGCCTACAATGAAAAACTGTTTTTT
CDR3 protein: CASSAYNEKLFF

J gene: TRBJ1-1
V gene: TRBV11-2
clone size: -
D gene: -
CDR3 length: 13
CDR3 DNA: TGTGCCAGCACCCTTCGTACAAACACTGAAGCTTTCTTT
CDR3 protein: CASTLRTNTEAFF

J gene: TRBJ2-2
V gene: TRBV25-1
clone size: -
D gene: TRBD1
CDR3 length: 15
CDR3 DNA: TGTGCCAGCAGTGGGAGGACAGGGTACACCGGGGAGCTGTTTTTT
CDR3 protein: CASSGRTGYTGELFF

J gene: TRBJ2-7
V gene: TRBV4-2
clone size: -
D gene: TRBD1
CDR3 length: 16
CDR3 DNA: TGTGCCAGCAGCCAAAGTGGGACAGGGAGTTCCTACGAGCAGTACTTC
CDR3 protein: CASSQSGTGSSYEQYF

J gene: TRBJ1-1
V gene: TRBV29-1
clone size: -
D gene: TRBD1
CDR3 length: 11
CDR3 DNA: TGCAGCGGCAGGGGGGCCGGTGAAGCTTTCTTT
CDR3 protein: CSGRGAGEAFF

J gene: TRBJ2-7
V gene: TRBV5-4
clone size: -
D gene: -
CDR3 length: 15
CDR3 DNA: TGTGCCAGCAGCACTCTGACGGGGGGTCAGGGGGCACAGTACTTC
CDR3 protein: CASSTLTGGQGAQYF

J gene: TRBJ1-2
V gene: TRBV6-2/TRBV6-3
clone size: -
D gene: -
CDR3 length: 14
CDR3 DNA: TGTGCCAGCAGCTTCATCGGGTCGGGGTATGGCTACACCTTC
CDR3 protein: CASSFIGSGYGYTF

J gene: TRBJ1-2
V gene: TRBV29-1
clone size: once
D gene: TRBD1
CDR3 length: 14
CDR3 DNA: TGCAGCGTTGAAATTTGGGACAGGGGGCAGGGCTACACCTTC
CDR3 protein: CSVEIWDRGQGYTF

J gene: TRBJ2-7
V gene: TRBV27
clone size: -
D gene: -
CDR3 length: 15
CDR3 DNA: TGTGCCAGCAGTGATGGAAACGTAGGCCCCTACGAGCAGTACTTC
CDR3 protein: CASSDGNVGPYEQYF

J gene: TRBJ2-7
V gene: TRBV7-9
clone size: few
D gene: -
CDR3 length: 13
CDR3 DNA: TGTGCCAGCAGCGGCCGGGACCTCAACGAGCAGTACTTC
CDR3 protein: CASSGRDLNEQYF